This T cell receptor beta chain was obtained from a study of cytomegalovirus exposure and HLA in healthy donors. Study context: In a later analysis, the roughly 120 validation repertoires were reported to have used the same platform as the 600 to 800 first-cohort repertoires.

In regard to this clone: The antigen remains undetermined.

Findings and limits, study-wide: TCR sequences were mostly rare, though some public TCRs occurred in many donors.

The CDR3 totals 15 residues. V lost 4 bases and J lost 10; bases outside the gene matches: 9. CDR1 and CDR2 from the germline V gene are SQVTM and ANQGSEA. TCRdb's table, derived via immunoSEQ multiplex PCR, lists solely in-frame clones and lacks some. The sample carries around 71,000 clones, just under 95% recorded once. This chain uses TRBV29-1 with TRBJ2-1, with 14 bases aligning to TRBD2. What was sequenced was PBMCs. This TCR was sampled from a man aged 18 to 35 in good health and CMV-seropositive. The CDR3: CSVAGTSGSVGEQFF. In DNA, the CDR3 is TGCAGCGTTGCCGGGACTAGCGGGAGCGTAGGGGAGCAGTTCTTC.